This T cell receptor (beta chain) was identified in a study of T cell repertoires in cytomegalovirus infection. Each CDR3 protein is one row after TCRdb ran MiXCR on the reads. The repertoire includes some 500,000 distinct CDR3 sequences, about 33% of them detected once, and around a sixth sits in the top ten. This CDR3 comprises 15 residues. Trimming removed 6 bases from V and 4 bases from J; junction bases left unmatched: 9. Note on this clonotype: The antigen is not known.

The sequence derives from a human donor in good health (CMV status not recorded). Some clones in this sample may be carry-over from other donors' samples. The sequenced sample was cultured PBMCs, obtained from culture after CMV antigen stimulation. V gene TRBV12-3 or TRBV12-4 combines with J gene TRBJ2-3, with 8 bases lining up with TRBD2. CDR3 coding DNA: TGTGCCAGCAGACCCGGAAGCGGGAGTCCAGATACGCAGTATTTT. As protein: CASRPGSGSPDTQYF.